Listed below are T cell receptor beta chains from one sample, sequenced in a study of neurological immune-mediated disorders. Using its own MiXCR run on the 5' RACE reads, TCRdb lists one record per CDR3 protein. The sample yields approximately 50,000 distinct CDR3 sequences, around 3.5% seen once. Input material: PBMCs. These receptors all stem from a man aged 60 to 75 with multiple sclerosis. CDR3s include the opening cysteine and the closing phenylalanine or tryptophan. A D gene is named only where the DNA matches it firmly. Only some rows state a clone size, as once, few, many or a class for expanded clones.

abundance: many
v_gene: TRBV15
d_gene: TRBD1
j_gene: TRBJ2-7
CDR3nt: TGTGCCACCAGCGCCCGGACAGGGAACGAGCAGTACTTC
CDR3aa: CATSARTGNEQYF

abundance: few
v_gene: TRBV20-1
d_gene: -
j_gene: TRBJ2-2
CDR3nt: TGCAGTGCTAGACTCGGGCCCCTGAACACCGGGGAGCTGTTTTTT
CDR3aa: CSARLGPLNTGELFF

abundance: many
v_gene: TRBV20-1
d_gene: -
j_gene: TRBJ1-1
CDR3nt: TGCAGTGCTAGAGTGGAGGGGAACACTGAAGCTTTCTTT
CDR3aa: CSARVEGNTEAFF

abundance: many
v_gene: TRBV12-3/TRBV12-4
d_gene: -
j_gene: TRBJ2-2
CDR3nt: TGTGCCAGCAAGCGTCTAAGTACGACCGGGGAGCTGTTTTTT
CDR3aa: CASKRLSTTGELFF

abundance: many
v_gene: TRBV7-2
d_gene: -
j_gene: TRBJ2-3
CDR3nt: TGTGCCAGCAGCTTAGTCGTCAGCGAGGACGAGGGATTCACAGATACGCAGTATTTT
CDR3aa: CASSLVVSEDEGFTDTQYF

abundance: -
v_gene: TRBV20-1
d_gene: TRBD1
j_gene: TRBJ2-1
CDR3nt: TGCAGTGCTAGGGGCTCGAGGGGGCTGTCCGATGAGCAGTTCTTC
CDR3aa: CSARGSRGLSDEQFF

abundance: many
v_gene: TRBV5-1
d_gene: TRBD1
j_gene: TRBJ2-3
CDR3nt: TGCGCCAGCAGCTTAAGGACAGGGGATGTTTGGACGCAGTATTTT
CDR3aa: CASSLRTGDVWTQYF

abundance: many
v_gene: TRBV20-1
d_gene: TRBD1
j_gene: TRBJ1-1
CDR3nt: TGCAGTGCTAGAGGCCCCGGGACAGGGGGCACTGAAGCTTTCTTT
CDR3aa: CSARGPGTGGTEAFF

abundance: -
v_gene: TRBV29-1
d_gene: -
j_gene: TRBJ2-5
CDR3nt: TGCAGCGTTGTGGTTCAGCAAGAGACCCAGTACTTC
CDR3aa: CSVVVQQETQYF

abundance: many
v_gene: TRBV7-2
d_gene: TRBD1
j_gene: TRBJ2-1
CDR3nt: TGTGCCAGCAGCTTAGCTTCCGGACAGGCCTACAATGAGCAGTTCTTC
CDR3aa: CASSLASGQAYNEQFF

abundance: many
v_gene: TRBV10-3
d_gene: -
j_gene: TRBJ2-5
CDR3nt: TGTGCCATCAGTGACGCGGGGTTTCAAGAGACCCAGTACTTC
CDR3aa: CAISDAGFQETQYF

abundance: -
v_gene: TRBV5-1
d_gene: TRBD2
j_gene: TRBJ2-7
CDR3nt: TGCGCCAGCAGCAGATCGACTAGCGGAAAGTACTACGAGCAGTACTTC
CDR3aa: CASSRSTSGKYYEQYF

abundance: many
v_gene: TRBV5-1
d_gene: -
j_gene: TRBJ2-7
CDR3nt: TGCGCCAGCAGCTTTTCAGTCCAGAGCGACTACGAGCAGTACTTC
CDR3aa: CASSFSVQSDYEQYF

abundance: few
v_gene: TRBV6-2/TRBV6-3
d_gene: -
j_gene: TRBJ2-1
CDR3nt: TGTGCCAGCACAGGACTCGCGGCAAATGAGCAGTTCTTC
CDR3aa: CASTGLAANEQFF

abundance: many
v_gene: TRBV5-1
d_gene: TRBD2
j_gene: TRBJ2-5
CDR3nt: TGCGCCAGCAGCTTGGCCAGGGGACTAGCGGGAGTTGGAAGAGAGACCCAGTACTTC
CDR3aa: CASSLARGLAGVGRETQYF

abundance: few
v_gene: TRBV14
d_gene: TRBD2
j_gene: TRBJ2-2
CDR3nt: TGTGCCAGCAGCCGAGCGGGAGCGGTCACCGGGGAGCTGTTTTTT
CDR3aa: CASSRAGAVTGELFF

abundance: many
v_gene: TRBV6-6
d_gene: -
j_gene: TRBJ2-3
CDR3nt: TGTGCCAGCAGGCAGGGGGGAGCAGATACGCAGTATTTT
CDR3aa: CASRQGGADTQYF

abundance: many
v_gene: TRBV9
d_gene: -
j_gene: TRBJ1-2
CDR3nt: TGTGCCAGCAGCGTAGGCAGCCCGGGAAACTATGGCTACACCTTC
CDR3aa: CASSVGSPGNYGYTF

abundance: many
v_gene: TRBV15
d_gene: TRBD1
j_gene: TRBJ2-7
CDR3nt: TGTGCCACCGCGCGGGACAGGGGTTCCTACGAGCAGTACTTC
CDR3aa: CATARDRGSYEQYF

abundance: many
v_gene: TRBV4-1
d_gene: -
j_gene: TRBJ1-1
CDR3nt: TGCGCCAGCAGCCAAGAACCCCTGGGGACTGAAGCTTTCTTT
CDR3aa: CASSQEPLGTEAFF

abundance: many
v_gene: TRBV5-1
d_gene: -
j_gene: TRBJ2-7
CDR3nt: TGCGCCAGCAGCCCTCAGGGGTTTTCCTACGAGCAGTACTTC
CDR3aa: CASSPQGFSYEQYF

abundance: many
v_gene: TRBV7-9
d_gene: -
j_gene: TRBJ1-1
CDR3nt: TGTGCCAGCAGCCGGGGGAATGGGAACACTGAAGCTTTCTTT
CDR3aa: CASSRGNGNTEAFF

abundance: many
v_gene: TRBV20-1
d_gene: -
j_gene: TRBJ1-5
CDR3nt: TGCAGTACCAGTCCTGGACAGACTAGCAATCAGCCCCAGCATTTT
CDR3aa: CSTSPGQTSNQPQHF

abundance: -
v_gene: TRBV5-1
d_gene: -
j_gene: TRBJ1-2
CDR3nt: TGCGCCAGCAGCTTGGATGCGGATTATGGCTACACCTTC
CDR3aa: CASSLDADYGYTF

abundance: many
v_gene: TRBV3-1
d_gene: -
j_gene: TRBJ2-2
CDR3nt: TGTGCCAGCAGCCAATTGACCGGGGAGCTGTTTTTT
CDR3aa: CASSQLTGELFF

abundance: many
v_gene: TRBV20-1
d_gene: TRBD2
j_gene: TRBJ2-7
CDR3nt: TGCGGTGGAACTAGCGGGGACTACGAGCAGTACTTC
CDR3aa: CGGTSGDYEQYF

abundance: many
v_gene: TRBV29-1
d_gene: -
j_gene: TRBJ2-1
CDR3nt: TGCAGCGCAGGAAGGACTCTAGACAATGAGCAGTTCTTC
CDR3aa: CSAGRTLDNEQFF

abundance: many
v_gene: TRBV3-1
d_gene: TRBD2
j_gene: TRBJ2-3
CDR3nt: TGTGCCAGCAGCCAAGCTGGAGGGAGGGTCACAGATACGCAGTATTTT
CDR3aa: CASSQAGGRVTDTQYF

abundance: many
v_gene: TRBV3-1
d_gene: -
j_gene: TRBJ1-6
CDR3nt: TGTGCCAGCAGCCAAGATGGGCTGGTCAATTCACCCCTCCACTTT
CDR3aa: CASSQDGLVNSPLHF

abundance: many
v_gene: TRBV7-2
d_gene: TRBD2
j_gene: TRBJ2-5
CDR3nt: TGTGCCAGCAGCTTGGGGAGCGGGAGGAGTGGGGAGACCCAGTACTTC
CDR3aa: CASSLGSGRSGETQYF

abundance: many
v_gene: TRBV29-1
d_gene: -
j_gene: TRBJ1-2
CDR3nt: TGCAGCGTTGAAAGCCGCTATGGCTACACCTTC
CDR3aa: CSVESRYGYTF

abundance: many
v_gene: TRBV28
d_gene: TRBD2
j_gene: TRBJ2-3
CDR3nt: TGTGCCAGCAGTCCCGGGACTAGCGTCGATACGCAGTATTTT
CDR3aa: CASSPGTSVDTQYF

abundance: many
v_gene: TRBV5-1
d_gene: -
j_gene: TRBJ2-3
CDR3nt: TGCGCCAGCAGCTTGGATCGGGGATCGTTAGATACGCAGTATTTT
CDR3aa: CASSLDRGSLDTQYF

abundance: many
v_gene: TRBV25-1
d_gene: TRBD1
j_gene: TRBJ1-2
CDR3nt: TGTGCCAGCAGTGAAAGACAGGGGTCTGGCTACACCTTC
CDR3aa: CASSERQGSGYTF

abundance: -
v_gene: TRBV20-1
d_gene: -
j_gene: TRBJ2-3
CDR3nt: TGCAGTGCTAAGGGGGGAAGCACAGATACGCAGTATTTT
CDR3aa: CSAKGGSTDTQYF

abundance: many
v_gene: TRBV11-2
d_gene: -
j_gene: TRBJ2-1
CDR3nt: TGTGCCAGCAGCTTTTTAGGGCAAGTCGGAAGAACCTACAATGAGCAGTTCTTC
CDR3aa: CASSFLGQVGRTYNEQFF

abundance: many
v_gene: TRBV29-1
d_gene: -
j_gene: TRBJ2-5
CDR3nt: TGCAGCGTTGAAGATGGGGAGACCCAGTACTTC
CDR3aa: CSVEDGETQYF

abundance: many
v_gene: TRBV6-1
d_gene: TRBD1
j_gene: TRBJ2-1
CDR3nt: TGTGCCAGCAGGGGACAGGGCCCCTACAATGAGCAGTTCTTC
CDR3aa: CASRGQGPYNEQFF

abundance: few
v_gene: TRBV2
d_gene: -
j_gene: TRBJ2-2
CDR3nt: TGTGCCAGCAGTGAATCGGGGGTAGGCACCGGGGAGCTGTTTTTT
CDR3aa: CASSESGVGTGELFF

abundance: many
v_gene: TRBV24-1
d_gene: -
j_gene: TRBJ1-6
CDR3nt: TGTGCCACAGCGGACAGAGCCTTGGGAGCCCTCCACTTT
CDR3aa: CATADRALGALHF

abundance: many
v_gene: TRBV20-1
d_gene: TRBD2
j_gene: TRBJ2-7
CDR3nt: TGCAGTGCTACAAGGACTAGCGTTTCCTACGAGCAGTACTTC
CDR3aa: CSATRTSVSYEQYF

abundance: many
v_gene: TRBV18
d_gene: -
j_gene: TRBJ2-1
CDR3nt: TGTGCCAGCTCACCAGGGCCCGGTTACGAGCAGTTCTTC
CDR3aa: CASSPGPGYEQFF

abundance: many
v_gene: TRBV20-1
d_gene: -
j_gene: TRBJ1-2
CDR3nt: TGCAGTGCTAGAGGAGGACAGCTCTATGGCTACACCTTC
CDR3aa: CSARGGQLYGYTF

abundance: many
v_gene: TRBV29-1
d_gene: -
j_gene: TRBJ2-1
CDR3nt: TGCAGCGTTGAAGACGCGGATGAGCAGTTCTTC
CDR3aa: CSVEDADEQFF

abundance: many
v_gene: TRBV20-1
d_gene: TRBD2
j_gene: TRBJ2-1
CDR3nt: TGCAGTGCTAGCGCGGGAGATGTTCTTGTGGATGAGCAGTTCTTC
CDR3aa: CSASAGDVLVDEQFF

abundance: many
v_gene: TRBV6-5
d_gene: -
j_gene: TRBJ2-7
CDR3nt: TGTGCCAGCAGTTCGCCGGGAAGAAGGCAGTACTTC
CDR3aa: CASSSPGRRQYF

abundance: many
v_gene: TRBV20-1
d_gene: -
j_gene: TRBJ1-5
CDR3nt: TGCAGCGCAAGGTCAGCACATAGCAATCAGCCCCAGCATTTT
CDR3aa: CSARSAHSNQPQHF

abundance: many
v_gene: TRBV5-1
d_gene: TRBD1
j_gene: TRBJ1-4
CDR3nt: TGCGCCAGCAGCCGAACCCCAGGGGGGGATGAAAAACTGTTTTTT
CDR3aa: CASSRTPGGDEKLFF

abundance: many
v_gene: TRBV9
d_gene: -
j_gene: TRBJ1-4
CDR3nt: TGTGCCAGCAGCGTAGAACCTACCGGAGAAAAACTGTTTTTT
CDR3aa: CASSVEPTGEKLFF

abundance: many
v_gene: TRBV20-1
d_gene: -
j_gene: TRBJ2-1
CDR3nt: TGCAGTGCTGCCGGGGACGGCTCCTACAATGAGCAGTTCTTC
CDR3aa: CSAAGDGSYNEQFF

abundance: -
v_gene: TRBV5-1
d_gene: -
j_gene: TRBJ2-7
CDR3nt: TGCGCCAGCAGCGACTTGACGGGCTACGAGCAGTACTTC
CDR3aa: CASSDLTGYEQYF

abundance: many
v_gene: TRBV7-2
d_gene: -
j_gene: TRBJ1-5
CDR3nt: TGTGCCAGCAGCTTAGCAGGGACCAATCAGCCCCAGCATTTT
CDR3aa: CASSLAGTNQPQHF

abundance: many
v_gene: TRBV28
d_gene: -
j_gene: TRBJ1-1
CDR3nt: TGTGCCAGCAGTTTGGGTACTCTGAACACTGAAGCTTTCTTT
CDR3aa: CASSLGTLNTEAFF